This TCR beta chain was obtained from a study of T cells after yellow fever vaccination. Study details: Fractions containing few cells were prepared with SMART-Seq v4 Ultra Low Input. General study points: Across the CD4 and CD8 compartments, a small share of clonotypes was present in both.

This clonotype came up many times. Its antigen remains unknown. 5'RACE template switching added a universal primer site and UMIs to TCR cDNA. MiXCR, applied by TCRdb to the 5' RACE reads, yields one record per CDR3 protein. The sample holds 450,000 to 650,000 distinct CDR3 sequences; less than 25% are singletons and the top ten take around 16%. V lost 8 bases to trimming and J lost 4 bases, with 16 bases between them. CDR1 is SGHTA, CDR2 FQGNSA, per germline. This CDR3 is 14 amino acids long. This TCR was sampled from a man between 18 and 35 years old who received the YFV17D yellow fever vaccine. This sample comprised PBMCs, obtained 20 to 25 days after the first yellow fever vaccination. The chain links TRBV7-2 to TRBJ2-3; no reliable D call. The CDR3 spells CASRPHTRADTQYF. The CDR3 DNA reads as TGTGCCAGCCGCCCCCACACCCGGGCAGATACGCAGTATTTT.